Below, 28 T cell receptor beta chains from the same sample are listed, as sequenced in a study of CD8 T cells in Susac syndrome. When the RNA was reverse transcribed, random hexamers were used with an input of roughly 0.5 to 1 ug. TCRdb analysed the immunoSEQ multiplex PCR reads with MiXCR anew, one entry per CDR3 protein. The sample lists 200,000 or so distinct CDR3 sequences, about 96% seen once, with 0.093% in the top ten. Input material: CD4+ T cells from PBMCs. Receptors were obtained from a human donor with multiple sclerosis.

This chain uses TRBV24-1 with TRBJ2-1; 7 positions match TRBD2. Germline V gene lookup returns CDR1 KGHDR and CDR2 SFDVKD. The CDR3 runs to 15 residues. V dropped 9 bases and J dropped 0; count of bases not matched to a gene: 7. CDR3 in amino acids: CATRTSVSSYNEQFF. In DNA, the CDR3 is TGTGCCACCCGAACTAGCGTCAGCTCCTACAATGAGCAGTTCTTC.

This chain links TRBV7-8 with TRBJ1-3, with D maybe TRBD1 (5 bases). From germline, CDR1 is SGHVS and CDR2 FQNEAQ. This CDR3 has 13 amino acids. Trimming took 5 bases from V and 4 from J, leaving 9 bases between them. The CDR3 sequence is CASSHGGGNTIYF. DNA for the CDR3: TGTGCCAGCAGCCACGGGGGGGGAAACACCATATATTTT.

V and J are TRBV6-6 and TRBJ2-1, with D possibly being TRBD1 (6 bases). The CDR3 has 12 residues. The germline CDR1 and CDR2 sequences are MNHNY and SVGAGI (reference sequence). Trimming shortened V by 4 bases and J by 9 bases, and 10 bases separated the two germline ends. CDR3 region: CASSLQGTEQFF. In DNA form, the CDR3 reads TGTGCCAGCAGTTTACAGGGCACTGAGCAGTTCTTC.

This chain links TRBV30 with TRBJ2-1; unclear D gene. V was trimmed by 1 base and J by 0 bases, leaving 7 bases between them. This CDR3 contains 14 residues. The germline CDR1 and CDR2 sequences are GTSNPN and SVGIG (reference sequence). In DNA, the CDR3 is TGTGCCTGGAGTGCGGGCAGCTCCTACAATGAGCAGTTCTTC. Protein: CAWSAGSSYNEQFF.

The CDR3 bases are TGTGCCAGCAGTTACTCTGGTCCCGGCGCCGGCTATGGCTACACCTTC. Amino acid sequence: CASSYSGPGAGYGYTF. This sequence joins TRBV6-5 and TRBJ1-2; D ambiguous. CDR1 is MNHEY and CDR2 is SVGAGI in the germline V gene. The V end lost 0 bases, the J end lost 4 bases, and 15 bases lay between the germline ends. This CDR3 has 16 residues.

The chain links TRBV3-1 to TRBJ2-5; 11 bases align to TRBD2. Germline CDR1 and CDR2: LGHDT and YNNKEL (reference sequence). The CDR3 runs 15 residues. The junction had 2 bases not matched to a gene; V was cut back by 0 bases and J by 5 bases. CDR3: CASSQDRTSGETQYF. DNA for the CDR3: TGTGCCAGCAGCCAAGACAGGACTAGCGGGGAGACCCAGTACTTC.

This clonotype was found once. The chain links TRBV7-9 to TRBJ2-3, with D perhaps being TRBD1 or TRBD2 (6 bases each). CDR1 SEHNR and CDR2 FQNEAQ come from the germline V gene (reference sequence). V shed 4 bases and J shed 0 bases, with 8 bases lying between them. This CDR3 region has 14 residues. CDR3 in DNA: TGTGCCAGCAGCTGGGGGGCTAGCACAGATACGCAGTATTTT. It translates to CASSWGASTDTQYF.

This chain joins TRBV3-1 and TRBJ1-2, with D perhaps matching TRBD1 (5 bases). The V end lost 2 bases, the J end lost 4 bases, and 11 bases lay between the germline ends. The CDR3 has 14 residues. Germline CDR1 is LGHDT and CDR2 is YNNKEL (reference sequence). CDR3 coding DNA: TGTGCCAGCAGCCAATATCGAGGGACCTATGGCTACACCTTC. Protein product: CASSQYRGTYGYTF.

This sequence joins TRBV19 and TRBJ2-1; 7 bases map to TRBD1. There are 14 residues in the CDR3. V lost 3 bases, J lost 2 bases, and 1 base stayed unmatched. CDR1 and CDR2 from the germline V gene are LNHDA and SQIVND (reference sequence). The CDR3, as DNA: TGTGCCAGTAGTATCGGGACAGCCTACAATGAGCAGTTCTTC. This sequence encodes CASSIGTAYNEQFF.

V and J are TRBV20-1 and TRBJ2-3; D possibly corresponds to TRBD2 (5 bases). The germline CDR1 and CDR2 sequences are DFQATT and SNEGSKA (reference sequence). V dropped 5 bases and J dropped 6 bases, with 12 bases sitting between them. CDR3 length: 12 residues. Here the CDR3 reads CSAGLGGDTQYF. The CDR3 DNA is TGCAGTGCTGGGCTAGGCGGGGATACGCAGTATTTT.

The genes are TRBV12-3 or TRBV12-4 and TRBJ2-2; 7 nucleotides align to TRBD2. V lost 1 base and J lost 5; bases outside the gene matches: 4. The CDR3 loop spans 15 amino acids. The DNA for the CDR3 is TGTGCCAGCAGTTTAGGCGGGAGTGTGACCGGGGAGCTGTTTTTT. Translation: CASSLGGSVTGELFF.

In DNA, the CDR3 is TGTGCCAGCAGCCTCGTCGGGGAGGCTCCGAACACTGAAGCTTTCTTT. Its translation is CASSLVGEAPNTEAFF. The chain joins TRBV9 to TRBJ1-1; D gene ambiguous. Trimming cost V 4 bases and J 1 base, with 17 bases left between them. Germline V lookup: CDR1 SGDLS, CDR2 YYNGEE. This CDR3 comprises 16 residues.

The chain carries TRBV6-5 and TRBJ2-5, with D possibly TRBD2 on 6 matching bases. The CDR3 totals 14 residues. The V gene's germline CDR1 is MNHEY and CDR2 SVGAGI. With 6 bases removed from V and 3 bases from J, the gap between germline ends came to 14 bases. In DNA, the CDR3 is TGTGCCAGCAGAGACCGGGACTCTGAAGAGACCCAGTACTTC. This codes for CASRDRDSEETQYF.

V gene TRBV14 combines with J gene TRBJ1-1, with D uncertain. Germline CDR1 SGHDN, CDR2 FVKESK. Trimming stripped 4 bases from V and 2 bases from J, with 8 bases between. The CDR3 is 13 residues long. DNA for the CDR3: TGTGCCAGCAGCCGTCTTCTCAACACTGAAGCTTTCTTT. This encodes CASSRLLNTEAFF.

This chain joins TRBV19 and TRBJ1-1; D possibly corresponds to TRBD1 (6 bases). The CDR3 runs 14 residues. The germline V gene has CDR1 LNHDA and CDR2 SQIVND (reference sequence). V lost 3 bases and J lost 4, with 12 bases in between. This CDR3 reads CASSMLSRGTEAFF. CDR3 nucleotide sequence: TGTGCCAGTAGTATGTTGTCCAGGGGCACTGAAGCTTTCTTT. Full variable domain (outside the CDR3, taken from reference TRBV19 and TRBJ1-1): DGGITQSPKYLFRKEGQNVTLSCEQNLNHDAMYWYRQDPGQGLRLIYYSQIVNDFQKGDIAEGYSVSREKKESFPLTVTSAQKNPTAFYLCASSMLSRGTEAFFGQGTRLTVV.

The chain links TRBV2 to TRBJ1-5, with TRBD1 as a possible D gene (6 bases). There are 14 residues in the CDR3. Germline CDR1 reads SNHLY; CDR2 reads FYNNEI. Trimming stripped 6 bases from V and 1 base from J, with 10 bases between. The CDR3 region has the DNA TGTGCCAGCAGGGACGACAGGAGCAATCAGCCCCAGCATTTT. As protein: CASRDDRSNQPQHF.

This clonotype was counted only a few times. The chain employs TRBV12-3 or TRBV12-4 and TRBJ2-2; either TRBD1 or TRBD2 may supply D (7 bases each). CDR3 size: 13 residues. V was clipped by 8 bases and J by 5 bases, with 12 bases between them. The CDR3 protein is CASSQGGTGELFF. CDR3 sequence (DNA): TGTGCCAGCTCCCAGGGGGGGACCGGGGAGCTGTTTTTT.

The V and J genes are TRBV30 and TRBJ2-5, with 10 bases matching TRBD2. This CDR3 contains 12 residues. The J segment lost 5 bases and the V segment lost 8 bases, leaving 5 bases of the junction unmatched. Looked up from germline, CDR1 is GTSNPN and CDR2 is SVGIG (reference sequence). The CDR3 DNA reads as TGTGCCATTAGCGGGGGGCAGGAGACCCAGTACTTC. Translating it yields CAISGGQETQYF. Drawing the rest from reference TRBV30 and TRBJ2-5, the complete variable domain is SQTIHQWPATLVQPVGSPLSLECTVEGTSNPNLYWYRQAAGRGLQLLFYSVGIGQISSEVPQNLSASRPQDRQFILSSKKLLLSDSGFYLCAISGGQETQYFGPGTRLLVL.

This sequence joins TRBV7-2 and TRBJ2-7; possibly TRBD1 for D (5 bases). This CDR3 region has 14 residues. Trimming shortened V by 2 bases and J by 3 bases, and 11 bases separated the two germline ends. Germline CDR1 reads SGHTA; CDR2 reads FQGNSA. The CDR3 loop reads CASSLRQRSYEQYF. Here the CDR3 DNA reads TGTGCCAGCAGCTTAAGACAGAGAAGCTACGAGCAGTACTTC. The variable domain in full, with the rest retrieved from reference TRBV7-2 and TRBJ2-7, is GAGVSQSPSNKVTEKGKDVELRCDPISGHTALYWYRQSLGQGLEFLIYFQGNSAPDKSGLPSDRFSAERTGGSVSTLTIQRTQQEDSAVYLCASSLRQRSYEQYFGPGTRLTVT.

The chain joins TRBV15 to TRBJ2-5, with D unclear. The germline V gene has CDR1 LNHNV and CDR2 YYDKDF (reference sequence). The V end lost 0 bases, the J end lost 1 base, and 6 bases lay between the germline ends. The CDR3 contains 14 residues. In DNA, the CDR3 is TGTGCCACCAGCAGAGAGATGAGCCAAGAGACCCAGTACTTC. Translating it yields CATSREMSQETQYF. Full variable domain (outside the CDR3, taken from reference TRBV15 and TRBJ2-5): DAMVIQNPRYQVTQFGKPVTLSCSQTLNHNVMYWYQQKSSQAPKLLFHYYDKDFNNEADTPDNFQSRRPNTSFCFLDIRSPGLGDTAMYLCATSREMSQETQYFGPGTRLLVL.

The chain joins TRBV2 to TRBJ2-4; no definite D call. This CDR3 is 15 amino acids long. Trimming stripped 5 bases from V and 0 bases from J, with 11 bases between. Germline V gives CDR1 SNHLY, CDR2 FYNNEI. The CDR3 spells CASSQGVLAKNIQYF. The CDR3 DNA reads as TGTGCCAGCAGTCAAGGAGTCCTAGCCAAAAACATTCAGTACTTC.

The rearrangement uses TRBV29-1 and TRBJ1-1; D is perhaps TRBD1 (5 bases). V gave up 7 bases and J gave up 0 bases, with 15 bases separating them. This CDR3 has 14 amino acids. The V gene's germline CDR1 is SQVTM and CDR2 ANQGSEA. CDR3 DNA sequence: TGCAGCGCCGTCTTGGGGGTAATGAACACTGAAGCTTTCTTT. Translating it yields CSAVLGVMNTEAFF.

The CDR3 DNA sequence: TGTGCCTGGAGTGTACTAATCGGGGGGGCAGATACGCAGTATTTT. It is translated as CAWSVLIGGADTQYF. This chain links TRBV30 with TRBJ2-3; 8 nucleotides align to TRBD2. J lost 4 bases, V lost 0 bases, and 6 bases had no gene match. Germline CDR1 and CDR2: GTSNPN and SVGIG (reference sequence). This CDR3 is 15 amino acids long.

V gene TRBV2 combines with J gene TRBJ1-6; 7 bases fit TRBD1. The trim removed 3 bases at V and 5 bases at J, leaving 1 base unmatched. CDR3 size: 14 residues. The germline gives CDR1 SNHLY, CDR2 FYNNEI. CDR3 in DNA: TGTGCCAGCAGTGAGGGACAGAATAATTCACCCCTCCACTTT. This sequence encodes CASSEGQNNSPLHF.

This clonotype was detected a few times. The chain uses TRBV30 and TRBJ2-5, with D perhaps being TRBD1 or TRBD2 (6 bases each). The CDR3 has 12 residues. Germline V gene sequence: CDR1 GTSNPN, CDR2 SVGIG (reference sequence). The V gene lost 5 bases and the J gene lost 6 bases, with 13 bases spanning the gap. DNA of the CDR3: TGTGCCTGGGGAGGGGGGTACAAGACCCAGTACTTC. Translation gives CAWGGGYKTQYF. The full variable domain, its missing parts supplied by reference TRBV30 and TRBJ2-5, is SQTIHQWPATLVQPVGSPLSLECTVEGTSNPNLYWYRQAAGRGLQLLFYSVGIGQISSEVPQNLSASRPQDRQFILSSKKLLLSDSGFYLCAWGGGYKTQYFGPGTRLLVL.

The DNA of the CDR3 is TGCGCCAGCAGCCCCGGGACGGGTCGAGGGGCCAACGTCCTGACTTTC. It encodes CASSPGTGRGANVLTF. The rearrangement links TRBV5-1 to TRBJ2-6; tentatively, D is TRBD1 or TRBD2 (5 bases each). CDR3 size: 16 residues. Between the trimmed V and J ends, which lost 4 bases and 4 bases, there was a span of 15 bases. From germline, CDR1 is SGHRS and CDR2 YFSETQ.

The chain joins TRBV5-1 to TRBJ2-3; the D gene is possibly TRBD2 (7 bases). The CDR3 sequence is 13 residues long. Germline-derived CDR1 and CDR2 are SGHRS and YFSETQ. The V end was cut by 4 bases, the J end by 6 bases, with 12 bases between. DNA of the CDR3: TGCGCCAGCAGCGCGGGGGCCGGGGATACGCAGTATTTT. Residues: CASSAGAGDTQYF.

This CDR3 reads CASSNGLAGYEQYF. DNA for the CDR3: TGTGCCAGCAGTAACGGACTAGCGGGATACGAGCAGTACTTC. The chain couples TRBV2 to TRBJ2-7; TRBD2 aligns across 12 bases. Losses at the gene ends were 5 bases for V and 4 bases for J; bases not matched to a gene: 3. The CDR3 totals 14 residues. Germline CDR1 and CDR2: SNHLY and FYNNEI.